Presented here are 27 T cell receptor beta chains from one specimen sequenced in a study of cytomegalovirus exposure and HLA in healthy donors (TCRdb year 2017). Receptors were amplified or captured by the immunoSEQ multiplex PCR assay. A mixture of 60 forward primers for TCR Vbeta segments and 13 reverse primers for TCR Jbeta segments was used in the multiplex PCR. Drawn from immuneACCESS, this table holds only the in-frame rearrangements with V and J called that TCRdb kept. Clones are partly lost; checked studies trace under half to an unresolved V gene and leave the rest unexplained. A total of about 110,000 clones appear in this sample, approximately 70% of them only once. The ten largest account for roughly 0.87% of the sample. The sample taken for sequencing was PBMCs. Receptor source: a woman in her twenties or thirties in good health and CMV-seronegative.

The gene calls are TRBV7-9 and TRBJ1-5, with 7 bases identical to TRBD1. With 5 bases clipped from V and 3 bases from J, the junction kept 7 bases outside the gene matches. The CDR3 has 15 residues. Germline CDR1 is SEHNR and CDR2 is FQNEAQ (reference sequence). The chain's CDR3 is CASSPTTGNNQPQHF. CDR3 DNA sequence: TGTGCCAGCAGCCCGACGACAGGGAACAATCAGCCCCAGCATTTT. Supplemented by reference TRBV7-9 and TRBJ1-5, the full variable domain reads DTGVSQNPRHKITKRGQNVTFRCDPISEHNRLYWYRQTLGQGPEFLTYFQNEAQLEKSRLLSDRFSAERPKGSFSTLEIQRTEQGDSAMYLCASSPTTGNNQPQHFGDGTRLSIL.

For the CDR3, the DNA is TGTGCCATCAGCGTAGCGGGGGACGCCTACAATGAGCAGTTCTTC. Protein product: CAISVAGDAYNEQFF. The J gene is TRBJ2-1, the V gene TRBV10-3, with 9 bases that match TRBD2. Trimming removed 6 bases from V and 2 bases from J; junction bases left unmatched: 5. Germline CDR1 ENHRY, CDR2 SYGVKD. The length of the CDR3 is 15 residues.

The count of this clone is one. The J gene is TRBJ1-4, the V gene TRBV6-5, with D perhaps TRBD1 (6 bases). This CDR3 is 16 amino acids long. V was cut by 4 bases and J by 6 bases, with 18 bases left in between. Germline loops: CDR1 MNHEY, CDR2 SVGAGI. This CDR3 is CASSSLPTGYDEKLFF. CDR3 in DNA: TGTGCCAGCAGTTCTCTCCCCACAGGGTACGATGAAAAACTGTTTTTT.

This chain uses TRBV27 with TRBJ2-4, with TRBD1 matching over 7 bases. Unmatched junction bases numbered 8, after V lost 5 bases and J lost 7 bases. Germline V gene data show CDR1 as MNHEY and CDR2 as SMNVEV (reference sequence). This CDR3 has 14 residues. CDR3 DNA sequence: TGTGCCAGCAGTGTAACAGGGGTAGCGAACATTCAGTACTTC. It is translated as CASSVTGVANIQYF.

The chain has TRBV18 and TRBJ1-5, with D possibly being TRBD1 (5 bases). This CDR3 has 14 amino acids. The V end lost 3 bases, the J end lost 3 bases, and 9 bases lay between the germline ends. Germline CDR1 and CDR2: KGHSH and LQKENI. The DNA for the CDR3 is TGTGCCAGCTCACCCAGGGCGAACAATCAGCCCCAGCATTTT. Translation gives CASSPRANNQPQHF.

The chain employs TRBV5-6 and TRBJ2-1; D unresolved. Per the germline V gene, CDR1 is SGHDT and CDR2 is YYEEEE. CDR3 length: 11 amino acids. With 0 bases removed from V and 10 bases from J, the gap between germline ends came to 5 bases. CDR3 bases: TGTGCCAGCAGCTTGGCCGTAGAGCAGTTCTTC. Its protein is CASSLAVEQFF.

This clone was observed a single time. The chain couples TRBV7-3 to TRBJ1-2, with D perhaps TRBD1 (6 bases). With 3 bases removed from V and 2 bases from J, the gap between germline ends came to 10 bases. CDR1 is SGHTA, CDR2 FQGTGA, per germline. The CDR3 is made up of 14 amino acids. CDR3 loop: CASSFTGTNYGYTF. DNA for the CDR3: TGTGCCAGCAGCTTTACCGGGACAAACTATGGCTACACCTTC.

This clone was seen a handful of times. CDR3 nucleotide sequence: TGTGCCAGTGGCGGGACAGGGAAAAGGACTGAAGCTTTCTTT. This translates into CASGGTGKRTEAFF. The J gene is TRBJ1-1, the V gene TRBV19; 9 nucleotides line up with TRBD1. The CDR3 has 14 amino acids. Germline CDR1 reads LNHDA; CDR2 reads SQIVND (reference sequence). V gave up 8 bases and J gave up 5 bases; unmatched junction bases: 9. Filled out from reference TRBV19 and TRBJ1-1, the complete variable domain reads DGGITQSPKYLFRKEGQNVTLSCEQNLNHDAMYWYRQDPGQGLRLIYYSQIVNDFQKGDIAEGYSVSREKKESFPLTVTSAQKNPTAFYLCASGGTGKRTEAFFGQGTRLTVV.

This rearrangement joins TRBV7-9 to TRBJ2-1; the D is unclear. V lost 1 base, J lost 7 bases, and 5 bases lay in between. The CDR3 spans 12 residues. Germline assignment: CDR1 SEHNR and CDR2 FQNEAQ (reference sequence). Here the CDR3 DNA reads TGTGCCAGCAGCTTAGACTCGAATGAGCAGTTCTTC. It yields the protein CASSLDSNEQFF. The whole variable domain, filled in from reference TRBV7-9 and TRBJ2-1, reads DTGVSQNPRHKITKRGQNVTFRCDPISEHNRLYWYRQTLGQGPEFLTYFQNEAQLEKSRLLSDRFSAERPKGSFSTLEIQRTEQGDSAMYLCASSLDSNEQFFGPGTRLTVL.

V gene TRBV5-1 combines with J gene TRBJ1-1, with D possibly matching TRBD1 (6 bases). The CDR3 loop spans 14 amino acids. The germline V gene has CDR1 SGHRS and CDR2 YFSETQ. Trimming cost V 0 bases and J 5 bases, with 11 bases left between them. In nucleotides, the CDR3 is TGCGCCAGCAGCTTGGTCGGGGGGCAAACTGAAGCTTTCTTT. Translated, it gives CASSLVGGQTEAFF.

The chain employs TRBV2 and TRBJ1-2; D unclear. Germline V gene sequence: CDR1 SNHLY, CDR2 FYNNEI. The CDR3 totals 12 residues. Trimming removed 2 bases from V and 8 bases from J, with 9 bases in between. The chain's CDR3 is CASSERAWGYTF. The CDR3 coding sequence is TGTGCCAGCAGTGAACGAGCTTGGGGCTACACCTTC.

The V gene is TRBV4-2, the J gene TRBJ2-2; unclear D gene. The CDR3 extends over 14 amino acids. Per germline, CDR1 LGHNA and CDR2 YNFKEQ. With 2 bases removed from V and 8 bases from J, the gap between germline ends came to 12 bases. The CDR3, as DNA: TGTGCCAGCAGCCAAATAAACAAGATGGGGGAGCTGTTTTTT. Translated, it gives CASSQINKMGELFF.

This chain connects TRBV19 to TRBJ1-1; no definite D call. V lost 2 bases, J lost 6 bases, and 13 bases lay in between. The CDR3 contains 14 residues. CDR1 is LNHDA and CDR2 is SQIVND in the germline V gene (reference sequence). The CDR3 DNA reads TGTGCCAGTAGTATAAAGAGGGTTGCCCCTGAAGCTTTCTTT. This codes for CASSIKRVAPEAFF.

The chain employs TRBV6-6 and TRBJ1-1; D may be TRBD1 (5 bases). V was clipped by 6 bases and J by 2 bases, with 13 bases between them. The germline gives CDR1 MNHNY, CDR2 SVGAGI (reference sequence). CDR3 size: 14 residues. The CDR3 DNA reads TGTGCCAGCAGGACAGCTAACCCAAACACTGAAGCTTTCTTT. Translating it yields CASRTANPNTEAFF.

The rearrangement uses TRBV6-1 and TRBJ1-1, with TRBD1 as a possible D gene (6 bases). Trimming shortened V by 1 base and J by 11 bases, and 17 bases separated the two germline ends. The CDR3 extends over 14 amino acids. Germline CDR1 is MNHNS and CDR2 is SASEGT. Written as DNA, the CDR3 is TGTGCCAGCAGTGAAGGAGGGAGGGGGAGGGGGGCTTTCTTT. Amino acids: CASSEGGRGRGAFF.

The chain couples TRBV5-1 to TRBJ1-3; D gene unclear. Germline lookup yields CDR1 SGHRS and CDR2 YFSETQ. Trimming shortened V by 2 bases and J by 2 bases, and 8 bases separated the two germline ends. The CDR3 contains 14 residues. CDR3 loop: CASSFGTAGNTIYF. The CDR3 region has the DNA TGCGCCAGCAGCTTTGGTACTGCTGGAAACACCATATATTTT.

CDR3 amino acids: CASMSGLTDTQYF. The CDR3 region has the DNA TGTGCCAGCATGAGCGGCCTCACAGATACGCAGTATTTT. This sequence joins TRBV28 and TRBJ2-3; possible D gene TRBD2, 5 bases. The V end was cut by 7 bases, the J end by 2 bases, with 10 bases between. In germline, CDR1 is MDHEN, CDR2 SYDVKM. CDR3 length equals 13 residues.

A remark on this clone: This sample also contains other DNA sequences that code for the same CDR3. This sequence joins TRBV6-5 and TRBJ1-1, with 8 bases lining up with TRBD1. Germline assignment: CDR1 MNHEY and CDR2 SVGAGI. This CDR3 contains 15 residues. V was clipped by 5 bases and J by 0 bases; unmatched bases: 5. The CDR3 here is CASSPGTGMNTEAFF. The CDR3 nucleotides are TGTGCCAGCAGTCCGGGGACAGGCATGAACACTGAAGCTTTCTTT.

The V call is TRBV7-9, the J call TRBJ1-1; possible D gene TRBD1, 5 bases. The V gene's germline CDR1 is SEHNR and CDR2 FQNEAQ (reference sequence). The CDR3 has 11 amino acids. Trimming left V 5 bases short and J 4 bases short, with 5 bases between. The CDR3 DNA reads TGTGCCAGCAGCCAGGGCACTGAAGCTTTCTTT. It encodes CASSQGTEAFF.

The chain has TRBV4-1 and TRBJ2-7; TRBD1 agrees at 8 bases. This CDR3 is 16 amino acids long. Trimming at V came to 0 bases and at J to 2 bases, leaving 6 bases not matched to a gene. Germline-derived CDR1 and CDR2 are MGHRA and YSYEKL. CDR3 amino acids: CASSQDSNRGAYEQYF. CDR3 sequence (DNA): TGCGCCAGCAGCCAAGATTCGAACAGGGGGGCCTACGAGCAGTACTTC.

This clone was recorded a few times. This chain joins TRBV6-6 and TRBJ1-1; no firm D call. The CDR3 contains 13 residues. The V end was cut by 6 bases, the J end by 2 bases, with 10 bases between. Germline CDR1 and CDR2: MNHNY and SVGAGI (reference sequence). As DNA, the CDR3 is TGTGCCAGCAGCCAACAGATAAACACTGAAGCTTTCTTT. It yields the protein CASSQQINTEAFF.

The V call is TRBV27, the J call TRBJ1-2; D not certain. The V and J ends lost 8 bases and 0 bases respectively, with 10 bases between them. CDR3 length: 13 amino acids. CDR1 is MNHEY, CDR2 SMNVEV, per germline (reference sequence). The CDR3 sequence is CASSLVANYGYTF. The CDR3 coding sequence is TGTGCCAGCTCCTTGGTAGCTAACTATGGCTACACCTTC.

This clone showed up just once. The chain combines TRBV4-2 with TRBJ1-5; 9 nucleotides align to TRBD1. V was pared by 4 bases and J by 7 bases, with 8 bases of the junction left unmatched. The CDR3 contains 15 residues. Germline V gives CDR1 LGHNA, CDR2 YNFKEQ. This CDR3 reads CASSLGTGKRQPQHF. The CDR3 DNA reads TGTGCCAGCAGCCTGGGGACAGGGAAAAGGCAGCCCCAGCATTTT.

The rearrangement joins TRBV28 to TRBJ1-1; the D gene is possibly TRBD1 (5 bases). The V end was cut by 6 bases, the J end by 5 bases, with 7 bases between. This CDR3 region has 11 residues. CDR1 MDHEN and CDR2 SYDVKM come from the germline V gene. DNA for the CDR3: TGTGCCAGCAGGGGGGGAACTGAAGCTTTCTTT. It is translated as CASRGGTEAFF. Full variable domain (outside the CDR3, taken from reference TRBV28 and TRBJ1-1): DVKVTQSSRYLVKRTGEKVFLECVQDMDHENMFWYRQDPGLGLRLIYFSYDVKMKEKGDIPEGYSVSREKKERFSLILESASTNQTSMYLCASRGGTEAFFGQGTRLTVV.

The CDR3 DNA sequence: TGCGCCAGCAGCCAAGATCTTCCGCAGGGGGCGCGTGGCTACACCTTC. This gives the protein CASSQDLPQGARGYTF. The chain links TRBV4-3 to TRBJ1-2; TRBD1 matches 8 bases. In germline, CDR1 is LGHNA, CDR2 YSLEER. Losses at the gene ends were 0 bases for V and 7 bases for J; bases not matched to a gene: 10. The CDR3 is 16 residues long.

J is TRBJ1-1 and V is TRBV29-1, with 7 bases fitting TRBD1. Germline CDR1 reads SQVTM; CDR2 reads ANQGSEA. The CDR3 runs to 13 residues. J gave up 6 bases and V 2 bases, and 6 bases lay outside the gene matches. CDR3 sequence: CSVERGLEAEAFF. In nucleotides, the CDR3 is TGCAGCGTTGAAAGGGGGCTGGAGGCTGAAGCTTTCTTT.

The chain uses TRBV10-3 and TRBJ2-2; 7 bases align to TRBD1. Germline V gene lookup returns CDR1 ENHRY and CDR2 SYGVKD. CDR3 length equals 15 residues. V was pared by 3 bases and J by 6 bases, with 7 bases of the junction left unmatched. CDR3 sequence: CAISDPDRKAGELFF. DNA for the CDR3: TGTGCCATCAGTGATCCGGACAGGAAAGCCGGGGAGCTGTTTTTT.